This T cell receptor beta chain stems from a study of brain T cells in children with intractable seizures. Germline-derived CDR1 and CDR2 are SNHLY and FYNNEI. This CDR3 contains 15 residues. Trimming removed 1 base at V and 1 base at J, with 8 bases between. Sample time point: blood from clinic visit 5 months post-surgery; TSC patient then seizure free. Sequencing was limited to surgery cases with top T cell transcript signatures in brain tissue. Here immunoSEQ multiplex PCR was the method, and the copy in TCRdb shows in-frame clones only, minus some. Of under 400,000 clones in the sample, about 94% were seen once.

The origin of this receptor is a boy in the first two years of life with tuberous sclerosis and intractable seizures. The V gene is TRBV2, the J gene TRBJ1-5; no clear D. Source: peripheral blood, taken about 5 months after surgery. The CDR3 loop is CASSEEGSSNQPQHF. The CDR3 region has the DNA TGTGCCAGCAGTGAAGAGGGCTCGAGCAATCAGCCCCAGCATTTT.